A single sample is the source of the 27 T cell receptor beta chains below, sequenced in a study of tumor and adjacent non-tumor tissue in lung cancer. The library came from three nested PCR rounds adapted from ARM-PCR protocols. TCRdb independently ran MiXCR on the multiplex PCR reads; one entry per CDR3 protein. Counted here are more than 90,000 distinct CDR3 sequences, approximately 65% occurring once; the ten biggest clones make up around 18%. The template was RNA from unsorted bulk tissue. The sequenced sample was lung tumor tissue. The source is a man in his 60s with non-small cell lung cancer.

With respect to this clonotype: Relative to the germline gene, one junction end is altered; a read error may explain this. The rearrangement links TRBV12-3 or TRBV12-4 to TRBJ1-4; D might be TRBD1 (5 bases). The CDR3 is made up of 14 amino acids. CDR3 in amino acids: CVSSPPTEGEKLFF. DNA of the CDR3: TGTGTCAGCAGCCCCCCGACAGAGGGCGAAAAACTGTTTTTT.

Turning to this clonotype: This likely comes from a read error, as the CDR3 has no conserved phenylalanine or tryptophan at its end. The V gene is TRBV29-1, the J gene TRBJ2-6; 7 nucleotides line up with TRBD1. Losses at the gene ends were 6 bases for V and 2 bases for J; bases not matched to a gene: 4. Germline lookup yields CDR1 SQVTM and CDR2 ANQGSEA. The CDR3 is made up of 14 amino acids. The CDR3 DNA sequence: TGCAGCGTATACACAGGGGCTGGGGCCAACGTCCTGACTTCC. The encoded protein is CSVYTGAGANVLTS.

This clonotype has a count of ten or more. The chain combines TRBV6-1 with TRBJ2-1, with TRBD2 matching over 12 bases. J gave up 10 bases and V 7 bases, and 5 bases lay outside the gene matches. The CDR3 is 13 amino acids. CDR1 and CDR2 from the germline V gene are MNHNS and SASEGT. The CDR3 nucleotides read TGTGCCAGCAAGACTAGCGGGAGTACGGAGCAGTTCTTC. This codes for CASKTSGSTEQFF.

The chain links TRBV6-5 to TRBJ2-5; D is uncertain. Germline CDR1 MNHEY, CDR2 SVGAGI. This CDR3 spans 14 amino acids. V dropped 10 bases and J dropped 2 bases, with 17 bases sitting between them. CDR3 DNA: TGTGCCAACAATTACCGTTTGGGGCAAGAGACCCAGTACTTC. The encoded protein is CANNYRLGQETQYF.

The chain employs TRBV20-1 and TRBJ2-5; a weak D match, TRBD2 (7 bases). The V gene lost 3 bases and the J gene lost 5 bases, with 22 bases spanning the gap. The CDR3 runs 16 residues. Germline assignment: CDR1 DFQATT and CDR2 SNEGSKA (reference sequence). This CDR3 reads CSASSALAEGQETQYF. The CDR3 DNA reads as TGCAGTGCTAGTTCCGCCCTAGCGGAAGGACAGGAGACCCAGTACTTC.

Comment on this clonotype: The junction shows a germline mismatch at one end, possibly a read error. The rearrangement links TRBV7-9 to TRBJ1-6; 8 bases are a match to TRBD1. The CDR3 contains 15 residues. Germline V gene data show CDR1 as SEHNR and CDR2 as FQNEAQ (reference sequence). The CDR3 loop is CSSSKPGTGGSPLHF. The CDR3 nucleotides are TGTTCCAGCAGCAAACCTGGGACAGGCGGCTCACCCCTCCACTTT.

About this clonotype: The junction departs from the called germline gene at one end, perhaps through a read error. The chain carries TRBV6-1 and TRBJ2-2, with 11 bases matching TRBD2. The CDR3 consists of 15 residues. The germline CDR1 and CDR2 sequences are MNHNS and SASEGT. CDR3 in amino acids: CASSVSGGATGELFF. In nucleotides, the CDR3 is TGTGCTAGCAGTGTTAGCGGGGGGGCAACCGGGGAGCTGTTTTTT.

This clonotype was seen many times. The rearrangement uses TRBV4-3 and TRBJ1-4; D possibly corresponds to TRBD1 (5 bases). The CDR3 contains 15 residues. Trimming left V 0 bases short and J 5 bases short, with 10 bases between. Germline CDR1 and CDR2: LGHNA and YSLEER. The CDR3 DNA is TGCGCCAGCAGCCAAGATCTCAGGGCGAATGAAAAACTGTTTTTT. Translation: CASSQDLRANEKLFF.

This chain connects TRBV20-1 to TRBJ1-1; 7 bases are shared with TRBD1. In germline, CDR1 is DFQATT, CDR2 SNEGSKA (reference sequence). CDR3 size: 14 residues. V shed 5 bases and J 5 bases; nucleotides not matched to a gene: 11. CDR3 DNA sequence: TGCAGTGCTGCTCCAGGGGGTGTCTATACTGAAGCTTTCTTT. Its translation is CSAAPGGVYTEAFF.

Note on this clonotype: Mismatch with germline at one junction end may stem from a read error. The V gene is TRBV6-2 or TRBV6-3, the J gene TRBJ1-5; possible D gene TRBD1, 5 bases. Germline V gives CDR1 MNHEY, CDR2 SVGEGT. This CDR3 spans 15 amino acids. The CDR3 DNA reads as TGTGACAGCAAACCGGGACGATATAGCAATCAGTCCCAGCATTTT. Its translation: CDSKPGRYSNQSQHF.

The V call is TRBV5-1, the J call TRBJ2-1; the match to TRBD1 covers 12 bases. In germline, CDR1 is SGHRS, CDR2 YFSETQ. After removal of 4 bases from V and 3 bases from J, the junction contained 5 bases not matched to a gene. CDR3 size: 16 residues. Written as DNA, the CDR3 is TGCGCCAGCAGCCCCGGGACAGGGGGCCGCTACAATGAGCAGTTCTTC. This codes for CASSPGTGGRYNEQFF.

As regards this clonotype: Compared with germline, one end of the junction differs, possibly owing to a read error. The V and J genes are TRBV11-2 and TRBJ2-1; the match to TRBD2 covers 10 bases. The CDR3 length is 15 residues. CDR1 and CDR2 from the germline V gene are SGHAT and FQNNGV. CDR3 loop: CVISLSASGRNEKFF. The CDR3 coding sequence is TGTGTCATCAGCTTATCGGCTAGCGGGAGAAATGAGAAGTTCTTC.

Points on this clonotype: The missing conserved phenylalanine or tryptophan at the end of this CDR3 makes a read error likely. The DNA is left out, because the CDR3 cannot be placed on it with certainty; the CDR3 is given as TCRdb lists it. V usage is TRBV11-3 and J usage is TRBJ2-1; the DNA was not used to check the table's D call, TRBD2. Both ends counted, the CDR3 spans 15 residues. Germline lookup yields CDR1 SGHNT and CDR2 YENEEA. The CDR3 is CANSLRAASYNEQCL.

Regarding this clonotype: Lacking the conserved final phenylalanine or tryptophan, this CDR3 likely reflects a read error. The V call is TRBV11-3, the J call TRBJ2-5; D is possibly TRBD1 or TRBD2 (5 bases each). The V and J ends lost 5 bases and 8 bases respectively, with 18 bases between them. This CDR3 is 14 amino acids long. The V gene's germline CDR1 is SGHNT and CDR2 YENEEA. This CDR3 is CASSPLGGDDTQYS. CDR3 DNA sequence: TGTGCCAGCAGCCCCCTAGGTGGGGACGATACCCAGTACTCC.

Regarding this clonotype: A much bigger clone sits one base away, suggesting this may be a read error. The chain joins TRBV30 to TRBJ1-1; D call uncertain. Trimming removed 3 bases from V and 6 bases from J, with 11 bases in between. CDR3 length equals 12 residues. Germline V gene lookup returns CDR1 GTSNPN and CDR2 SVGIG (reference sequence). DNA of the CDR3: TGTGCCTGGAGCTTTGGGGTACCTGAAGCTTTCTTT. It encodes CAWSFGVPEAFF.

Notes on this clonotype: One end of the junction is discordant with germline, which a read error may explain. CDR3 protein: CSVKKGTAGEHYF. The CDR3 nucleotides are TGCAGCGTGAAGAAAGGAACAGCGGGGGAGCACTACTTC. The chain has TRBV29-1 and TRBJ2-7; 8 bases map to TRBD2. The CDR3 extends over 13 amino acids. Germline CDR1 reads SQVTM; CDR2 reads ANQGSEA.

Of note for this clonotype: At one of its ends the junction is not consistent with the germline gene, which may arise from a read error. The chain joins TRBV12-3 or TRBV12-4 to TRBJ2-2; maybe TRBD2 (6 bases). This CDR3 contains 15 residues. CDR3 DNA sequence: TGTACCAGCACCCCTAGCGTGAGGGACACCGGGGAGCTGTTTTTT. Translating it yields CTSTPSVRDTGELFF.

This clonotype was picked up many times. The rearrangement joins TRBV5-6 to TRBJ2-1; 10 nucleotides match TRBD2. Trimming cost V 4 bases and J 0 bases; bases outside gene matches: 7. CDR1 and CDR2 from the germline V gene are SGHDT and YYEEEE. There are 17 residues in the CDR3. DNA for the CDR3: TGTGCCAGCAGCCCCACTAGCGGGGACAGCTCCTACAATGAGCAGTTCTTC. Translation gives CASSPTSGDSSYNEQFF.

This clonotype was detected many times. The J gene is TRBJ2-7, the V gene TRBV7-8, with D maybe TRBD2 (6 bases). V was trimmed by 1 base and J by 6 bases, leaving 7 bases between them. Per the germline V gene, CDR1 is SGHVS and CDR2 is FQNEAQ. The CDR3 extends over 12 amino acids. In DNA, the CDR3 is TGTGCCAGCAGCTTAGGGAGGGTCGAGCAGTACTTC. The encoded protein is CASSLGRVEQYF.

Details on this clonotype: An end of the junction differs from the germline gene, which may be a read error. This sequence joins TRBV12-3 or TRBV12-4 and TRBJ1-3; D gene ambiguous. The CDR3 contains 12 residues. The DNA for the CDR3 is TGCGCCAGCACCATACGTGGAAACACCATATATTTT. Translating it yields CASTIRGNTIYF.

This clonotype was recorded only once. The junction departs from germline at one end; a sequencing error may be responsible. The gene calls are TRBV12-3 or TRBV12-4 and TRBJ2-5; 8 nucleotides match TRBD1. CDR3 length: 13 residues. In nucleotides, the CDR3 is TGCGCCAACAGCCCAGGGGGCGGGGAGACCCAGTACTTC. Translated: CANSPGGGETQYF.

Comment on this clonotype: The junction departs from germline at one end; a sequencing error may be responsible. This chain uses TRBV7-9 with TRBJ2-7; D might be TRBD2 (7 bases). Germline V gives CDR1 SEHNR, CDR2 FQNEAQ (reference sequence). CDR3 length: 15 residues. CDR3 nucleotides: TGTGCCAGCACCTTAAGAGGGGAGGGGGTCAACGAGCAATACTTC. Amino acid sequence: CASTLRGEGVNEQYF.

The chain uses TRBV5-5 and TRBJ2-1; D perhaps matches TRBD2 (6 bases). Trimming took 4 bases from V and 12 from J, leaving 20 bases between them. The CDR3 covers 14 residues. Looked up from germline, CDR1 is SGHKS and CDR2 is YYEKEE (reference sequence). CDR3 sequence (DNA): TGTGCCAGCAGCCCGACTAGGAAATACGGTGGGCAGTTCTTC. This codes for CASSPTRKYGGQFF.

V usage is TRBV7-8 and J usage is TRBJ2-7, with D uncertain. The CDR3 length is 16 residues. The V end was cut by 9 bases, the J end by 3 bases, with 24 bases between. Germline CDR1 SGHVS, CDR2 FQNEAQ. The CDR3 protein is CASSPGLDLANYEQYF. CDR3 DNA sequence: TGTGCCAGTAGCCCAGGCCTCGACCTCGCTAACTACGAGCAGTACTTC.

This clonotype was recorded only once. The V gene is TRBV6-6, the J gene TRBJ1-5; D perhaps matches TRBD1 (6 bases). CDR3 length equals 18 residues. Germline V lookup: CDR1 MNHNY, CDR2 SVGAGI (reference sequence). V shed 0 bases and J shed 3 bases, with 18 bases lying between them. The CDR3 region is CASSYSPRVTGHNQPQHF. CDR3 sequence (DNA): TGTGCCAGCAGTTACTCGCCACGAGTGACAGGACACAATCAGCCCCAGCATTTT.

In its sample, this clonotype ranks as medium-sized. CDR3 sequence reads: CASTNNWYEQYF. CDR3 nucleotide sequence: TGTGCCAGCACCAACAACTGGTATGAGCAGTACTTC. The J gene is TRBJ2-7, the V gene TRBV11-1; D unresolved. This CDR3 spans 12 amino acids. V lost 7 bases and J lost 7, with 14 bases in between. Germline assignment: CDR1 SGHAT and CDR2 FQDESV (reference sequence).

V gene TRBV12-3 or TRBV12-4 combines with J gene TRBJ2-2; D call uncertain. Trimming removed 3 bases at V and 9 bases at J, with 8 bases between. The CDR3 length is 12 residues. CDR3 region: CASSFDPRELFF. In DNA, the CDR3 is TGTGCCAGCAGTTTTGATCCACGGGAGCTGTTTTTT.